The 20 T cell receptor beta chains given below trace back to one sample, sequenced in a study of blood T cells in healthy people across ages. The use of a sample-barcoded 5' primer and a J-beta primer mix characterized a second PCR of 7 to 11 cycles. TCRdb analysed the 5' RACE reads with MiXCR anew, one entry per CDR3 protein. The data show over 1,200,000 distinct CDR3 sequences, around 59% seen once. Input material: blood. These receptor sequences come from a man between 18 and 35 years old in good health.

CDR3 in DNA: TGCAGCGTTGAACGGGGGAACACTGAAGCTTTCTTT. It encodes CSVERGNTEAFF. The V and J genes are TRBV29-1 and TRBJ1-1; no firm D call. Germline CDR1 is SQVTM and CDR2 is ANQGSEA. The CDR3 spans 12 residues. The ends were cut back, 2 bases at V and 1 base at J, with 5 bases in the middle.

The CDR3 reads CASMSRLLSYEQYF. CDR3 sequence (DNA): TGTGCCAGCATGTCTCGGTTACTCTCCTACGAGCAGTACTTC. The chain combines TRBV27 with TRBJ2-7; D uncertain. This CDR3 comprises 14 residues. The ends were cut back, 7 bases at V and 0 bases at J, with 13 bases in the middle. CDR1 is MNHEY, CDR2 SMNVEV, per germline (reference sequence).

V and J are TRBV7-2 and TRBJ1-5; tentatively, D is TRBD1 (6 bases). CDR3 length: 17 residues. V was cut by 2 bases and J by 2 bases, with 16 bases left in between. CDR1 and CDR2 from the germline V gene are SGHTA and FQGNSA. The CDR3 is CASSLPGGAQGNQPQHF. CDR3 nucleotides: TGTGCCAGCAGCTTACCCGGGGGGGCGCAGGGCAATCAGCCCCAGCATTTT.

The gene calls are TRBV29-1 and TRBJ2-1; 10 bases agree with TRBD1. J gave up 7 bases and V 6 bases, and 12 bases lay outside the gene matches. Looked up from germline, CDR1 is SQVTM and CDR2 is ANQGSEA. This CDR3 region has 15 residues. The CDR3 region is CSVTTGTGVQNEQFF. The CDR3 DNA reads TGCAGCGTAACGACCGGGACAGGGGTCCAAAATGAGCAGTTCTTC.

The chain recombines TRBV27 with TRBJ1-2; the D gene is possibly TRBD1 (5 bases). There are 13 residues in the CDR3. Trimming removed 6 bases at V and 8 bases at J, with 16 bases between. Germline lookup yields CDR1 MNHEY and CDR2 SMNVEV (reference sequence). CDR3 bases: TGTGCCAGCAGCCTGGGGCACCCGGGGGGCTACACCTTC. It specifies CASSLGHPGGYTF.

The V call is TRBV6-2 or TRBV6-3, the J call TRBJ2-3; unclear D gene. Germline lookup yields CDR1 MNHEY and CDR2 SVGEGT. This CDR3 has 15 residues. Deletions cut 2 bases from V and 6 bases from J, with 15 bases between. The CDR3 DNA reads TGTGCCAGCAGTTACCTGGCAAATCCCGGGGATACGCAGTATTTT. Its protein is CASSYLANPGDTQYF.

This clonotype has a handful of counts. The chain has TRBV9 and TRBJ1-2, with D hard to call. Trimming left V 0 bases short and J 1 base short, with 7 bases between. This CDR3 is 14 amino acids long. Germline CDR1 and CDR2: SGDLS and YYNGEE. CDR3 residues: CASSVAFGNYGYTF. CDR3 coding DNA: TGTGCCAGCAGCGTAGCGTTCGGTAACTATGGCTACACCTTC.

The V call is TRBV29-1, the J call TRBJ2-1; 9 bases line up with TRBD2. Trimming at V came to 3 bases and at J to 8 bases, leaving 8 bases not matched to a gene. The CDR3 sequence is 14 residues long. Looked up from germline, CDR1 is SQVTM and CDR2 is ANQGSEA. The CDR3 DNA follows: TGCAGCGTTGATGGGCTAGCGGGAAGCGATGAGCAGTTCTTC. This translates into CSVDGLAGSDEQFF.

This clonotype was seen only once. The V gene is TRBV6-6, the J gene TRBJ1-1; tentative D call: TRBD1 (5 bases). Per germline, CDR1 MNHNY and CDR2 SVGAGI (reference sequence). The germline V and J ends were trimmed by 5 bases and 1 base, with 14 bases remaining between them. The CDR3 runs 15 residues. In DNA form, the CDR3 reads TGTGCCAGCAGTCCCCGGGGGAACCAGAACACTGAAGCTTTCTTT. Translation: CASSPRGNQNTEAFF.

This clonotype came up a few times. This chain uses TRBV7-9 with TRBJ2-7; D not certain. This CDR3 has 15 amino acids. Germline V gene lookup returns CDR1 SEHNR and CDR2 FQNEAQ (reference sequence). V was cut by 4 bases and J by 0 bases, with 13 bases left in between. CDR3 sequence reads: CASSYPVLGSYEQYF. DNA for the CDR3: TGTGCCAGCAGCTACCCGGTTTTGGGCTCCTACGAGCAGTACTTC.

The chain joins TRBV6-5 to TRBJ1-2, with TRBD1 matching 9 bases. The CDR3 loop spans 16 amino acids. Trimming took 5 bases from V and 6 from J; bases not matched to a gene: 13. Germline CDR1 MNHEY, CDR2 SVGAGI. The CDR3 DNA sequence: TGTGCCAGCAGTCCCGGGACAGGGCGACGTTTCGATGGCTACACCTTC. It encodes CASSPGTGRRFDGYTF.

This chain uses TRBV4-1 with TRBJ2-7; no reliable D call. Germline assignment: CDR1 MGHRA and CDR2 YSYEKL. This CDR3 has 14 residues. With 1 base removed from V and 2 bases from J, the gap between germline ends came to 9 bases. This chain's CDR3 is CASSQADGTYEQYF. The CDR3 nucleotides are TGCGCCAGCAGCCAAGCTGACGGTACCTACGAGCAGTACTTC.

This clonotype was picked up one time. J is TRBJ1-1 and V is TRBV6-2 or TRBV6-3; D not resolved. Looked up from germline, CDR1 is MNHEY and CDR2 is SVGEGT. Between the trimmed V and J ends, which lost 8 bases and 4 bases, there was a span of 11 bases. The CDR3 runs to 12 residues. The CDR3 region is CASAPGGTEAFF. DNA for the CDR3: TGTGCCAGCGCCCCAGGAGGCACTGAAGCTTTCTTT.

The V and J genes are TRBV13 and TRBJ1-1, with a weak D call TRBD1 (5 bases). V was trimmed by 3 bases and J by 4 bases, leaving 15 bases between them. CDR1 and CDR2 from the germline V gene are PRHDT and FYEKMQ (reference sequence). The CDR3 length is 15 residues. DNA for the CDR3: TGTGCCAGCAGCTTGGGCAGGGTGATGAGCACTGAAGCTTTCTTT. Its protein product is CASSLGRVMSTEAFF.

This clonotype has more than one count but fewer than ten. The rearrangement joins TRBV20-1 to TRBJ1-2; no clear D gene. The V gene's germline CDR1 is DFQATT and CDR2 SNEGSKA (reference sequence). The V end was cut by 0 bases, the J end by 0 bases, with 5 bases between. This CDR3 has 13 residues. The CDR3 DNA reads TGCAGTGCTAGAGATCAGGCTAACTATGGCTACACCTTC. Residues: CSARDQANYGYTF.

This clonotype appeared a few times. This chain connects TRBV12-3 or TRBV12-4 to TRBJ1-4; D not certain. Trimming took off 3 bases at V and 8 bases at J, with 13 bases between the two ends. This CDR3 has 14 amino acids. The chain's CDR3 is CASSFGPWGEKLFF. In DNA, the CDR3 is TGTGCCAGCAGTTTTGGCCCGTGGGGAGAAAAACTGTTTTTT.

This clonotype was counted once. V gene TRBV6-5 combines with J gene TRBJ2-7; 10 bases line up with TRBD1. The CDR3 sequence is 16 residues long. V shed 3 bases and J 4 bases; nucleotides not matched to a gene: 9. CDR1 is MNHEY, CDR2 SVGAGI, per germline. CDR3 bases: TGTGCCAGCAGTTATTTTGGGGACAGGGGACTATACGAGCAGTACTTC. Translated: CASSYFGDRGLYEQYF.

This chain connects TRBV7-2 to TRBJ2-7; D perhaps matches TRBD1 (6 bases). Trimming left V 1 base short and J 3 bases short, with 16 bases between. CDR3 size: 16 residues. The germline V gene encodes CDR1 SGHTA and CDR2 FQGNSA. The CDR3: CASSLVGQYSGYEQYF. CDR3 nucleotide sequence: TGTGCCAGCAGCTTAGTCGGACAGTACTCTGGCTACGAGCAGTACTTC.

The sample holds a few counts of this clonotype. The chain recombines TRBV12-3 or TRBV12-4 with TRBJ2-3, with D possibly matching TRBD1 (6 bases). The V end lost 3 bases, the J end lost 1 base, and 11 bases lay between the germline ends. The CDR3 has 15 residues. CDR3 bases: TGTGCCAGCAGTTTTCAGGGGCGCGGCACAGATACGCAGTATTTT. The encoded protein is CASSFQGRGTDTQYF.

This clonotype was detected ten times or more. A read error may account for a junction end that differs from germline. The rearrangement uses TRBV5-1 and TRBJ2-5, with 7 bases matching TRBD2. CDR1 and CDR2 (germline): SGHRS, YFSETQ. This CDR3 comprises 13 residues. The CDR3 is CASSLLGGETQYF. The CDR3 nucleotides read TGTGCCAGCAGTTTATTGGGGGGGGAGACCCAGTACTTC.